This entry describes one TCR beta chain. Antigen unknown. The junction differs from germline at one of its ends, possibly a read error. This record comes from a study of Graves' ophthalmopathy and Graves' hyperthyroidism. Study-wide context: Stable hyperthyroidism was defined by absence of ophthalmopathy within 18 months of follow-up. General study findings and limits: In predicting ophthalmopathy progression, the model reached around 65% sensitivity and roughly 75% specificity.

Amplification of the TCR beta CDR3 regions used RNA transcripts (as template). The first round was an RT-PCR with HTBI primers, and the second round was a multiplex PCR. Using its own MiXCR run on the multiplex PCR reads, TCRdb lists one record per CDR3 protein. Among about 1.2 million distinct CDR3 sequences listed, 35% to 45% were seen once. The CDR3 has 13 residues. Germline loops: CDR1 WNHNN, CDR2 SYGVQD (reference sequence). V is TRBV10-1 and J is TRBJ2-5; D gene unclear. The receptor's source is an adult man with Graves' hyperthyroidism. The sequenced material came from peripheral blood or thyroid tissue (not recorded which). DNA of the CDR3: TGTGCCATCAGTGCCGCAGGAATCCAGCCCCAGTACTTC. Its translation is CAISAAGIQPQYF.